The rows below give T cell receptor beta chains drawn from one sample of a study of blood T cell repertoires in COVID-19. The assay was immunoSEQ multiplex PCR, and TCRdb's table has in-frame clones only and misses some. The sample has tens of thousands of clones, 84% seen once. The sample consisted of peripheral blood. These receptors were collected from a man between 65 and 85 years old with acute or convalescent COVID-19. CDR3s include the opening cysteine and the closing phenylalanine or tryptophan. The order of the fields is V gene, clone size, D gene, J gene, CDR3 protein, CDR3 DNA. D genes are given only for firm matches. Clone size is not always given. Where it is, it says once, few, many or a class for expanded clones.

TRBV6-5	once	-	TRBJ1-2	CASTRGGRIGYGYTF	TGTGCCAGCACTCGGGGGGGGCGGATCGGCTATGGCTACACCTTC
TRBV9	-	TRBD1	TRBJ2-1	CASSPWDSTYNEQFF	TGTGCCAGCAGCCCATGGGACAGCACCTACAATGAGCAGTTCTTC
TRBV7-8	-	-	TRBJ2-5	CAAEAYSQETQYF	TGTGCCGCCGAGGCGTACTCACAAGAGACCCAGTACTTC
TRBV4-3	few	-	TRBJ1-6	CASSRGDGGTRGSLHF	TGCGCCAGCAGCCGAGGGGATGGGGGCACTCGCGGATCCCTCCACTTT
TRBV7-3	-	TRBD2	TRBJ2-2	CASSLYPSGSLANTGELFF	TGTGCCAGCAGCTTATATCCTAGCGGGTCCCTCGCGAACACCGGGGAGCTGTTTTTT
TRBV5-6	-	-	TRBJ1-5	CASNNWGGNQPQHF	TGTGCCAGCAACAATTGGGGAGGCAATCAGCCCCAGCATTTT
TRBV6-5	-	TRBD2	TRBJ2-7	CASRAGGEQYF	TGTGCCAGCCGGGCGGGAGGAGAGCAGTACTTC
TRBV6-5	-	TRBD1	TRBJ2-2	CASSSRQGETGELFF	TGTGCCAGCAGTTCTCGACAGGGGGAGACCGGGGAGCTGTTTTTT
TRBV27	few	-	TRBJ2-2	CASRGRKNTGELFF	TGTGCCAGCAGGGGCAGAAAGAACACCGGGGAGCTGTTTTTT
TRBV28	-	TRBD2	TRBJ2-2	CASGRLAVTGELFF	TGTGCCAGCGGGCGACTAGCGGTCACCGGGGAGCTGTTTTTT